Below are 25 T cell receptor beta chains sequenced from a single sample in a study of T cells in Graves' hyperthyroidism and ophthalmopathy. Regions amplified from RNA transcripts were the TCR beta CDR3 regions. The study used the HTBI primer set for a first-round RT-PCR of the TCR CDR3. TCRdb redid the calling of the multiplex PCR reads with MiXCR, one entry per CDR3 protein. The data show fewer than 700,000 distinct CDR3 sequences, about a sixth seen once. Source material: blood. These receptors were obtained from a woman in her 30s with Graves' hyperthyroidism.

V and J are TRBV11-3 and TRBJ2-5, with 8 nucleotides matching TRBD2. With 1 base clipped from V and 4 bases from J, the junction kept 8 bases outside the gene matches. The V gene's germline CDR1 is SGHNT and CDR2 YENEEA. This CDR3 spans 16 amino acids. This chain's CDR3 is CASSLVSGGSVETQYF. The CDR3 nucleotides are TGTGCCAGCAGCTTAGTGTCGGGGGGGAGTGTAGAGACCCAGTACTTC.

Many counts were recorded for this clonotype. V gene TRBV27 combines with J gene TRBJ2-7; 10 bases are shared with TRBD1. Germline lookup yields CDR1 MNHEY and CDR2 SMNVEV (reference sequence). V dropped 6 bases and J dropped 5; count of bases not matched to a gene: 4. The CDR3 has 13 amino acids. The CDR3 is CASRGQGSHEQYF. The CDR3 DNA is TGTGCCAGCAGGGGACAGGGGAGCCACGAGCAGTACTTC.

In its sample, this clonotype was seen many times. The CDR3 coding sequence is TGTGCCAGCAGTGAAGCCGGGGAGGATACGCAGTATTTT. Translation: CASSEAGEDTQYF. The rearrangement joins TRBV6-1 to TRBJ2-3; tentatively, D is TRBD2 (5 bases). V was pared by 0 bases and J by 6 bases, with 7 bases between. CDR1 is MNHNS and CDR2 is SASEGT in the germline V gene. The CDR3 covers 13 residues.

This clonotype was observed at least ten times. The chain employs TRBV27 and TRBJ2-5, with D possibly matching TRBD1 (8 bases). Trimming removed 6 bases at V and 3 bases at J, with 20 bases between. The CDR3 is 16 amino acids. The germline CDR1 and CDR2 sequences are MNHEY and SMNVEV (reference sequence). The CDR3 nucleotides read TGTGCCAGCAGCATTAACACAGGGGGGGTAAAAGAGACCCAGTACTTC. This codes for CASSINTGGVKETQYF.

The gene calls are TRBV9 and TRBJ2-7; D may correspond to TRBD1 or TRBD2 (5 bases each). The CDR3 is 14 amino acids. V was pared by 0 bases and J by 0 bases, with 7 bases between. Germline CDR1 and CDR2: SGDLS and YYNGEE. CDR3: CASSVGDLSYEQYF. CDR3 in DNA: TGTGCCAGCAGCGTAGGGGACCTCTCCTACGAGCAGTACTTC.

In its sample, this clonotype was seen many times. This sequence joins TRBV6-1 and TRBJ1-2; D is possibly TRBD1 (5 bases). This CDR3 is built from 16 residues. Trimming left V 6 bases short and J 5 bases short, with 22 bases between. Germline V lookup: CDR1 MNHNS, CDR2 SASEGT. The CDR3 coding sequence is TGTGCCAGCAGCCACAGCATTGGGGGAATGAGATATGGCTACACCTTC. Its protein is CASSHSIGGMRYGYTF.

This clonotype was seen more than once but under ten times. This chain joins TRBV12-3 or TRBV12-4 and TRBJ2-1; 7 bases are shared with TRBD2. Unmatched junction bases numbered 18, after V lost 6 bases and J lost 7 bases. The CDR3 runs 17 residues. CDR3: CASRKGPGTGGSNEQFF. CDR3 in DNA: TGTGCCAGCAGGAAGGGGCCCGGGACTGGCGGGAGTAATGAGCAGTTCTTC.

The V call is TRBV7-2, the J call TRBJ2-4, with D possibly matching TRBD1 (5 bases). Between the trimmed V and J ends, which lost 6 bases and 8 bases, there was a span of 20 bases. The CDR3 runs 15 residues. CDR1 and CDR2 (germline): SGHTA, FQGNSA. CDR3 loop: CASSGRALTLDIQYF. The CDR3, as DNA: TGTGCCAGCAGTGGCAGGGCATTGACGCTGGACATTCAGTACTTC.

This clonotype was recorded a few times. The genes are TRBV7-3 and TRBJ2-3, with 9 positions matching TRBD2. Looked up from germline, CDR1 is SGHTA and CDR2 is FQGTGA. V shed 1 base and J 6 bases; nucleotides not matched to a gene: 5. The CDR3 runs 15 residues. This chain's CDR3 is CASSLNAGGPDTQYF. In nucleotides, the CDR3 is TGTGCCAGCAGCTTAAACGCGGGAGGGCCGGATACGCAGTATTTT.

As for this clonotype: The junction departs from the called germline gene at one end, perhaps through a read error. The rearrangement uses TRBV19 and TRBJ2-7; TRBD1 aligns across 9 bases. CDR3 length equals 16 residues. The germline gives CDR1 LNHDA, CDR2 SQIVND (reference sequence). DNA of the CDR3: TGTGCCAGTAGTATAGCGGGACAGGGAAACTCCTACGAGCAGGACTTC. It translates to CASSIAGQGNSYEQDF.

This clonotype was detected ten times or more. The gene calls are TRBV6-1 and TRBJ2-5, with 8 bases that match TRBD1. The CDR3 contains 16 residues. Germline loops: CDR1 MNHNS, CDR2 SASEGT. J was trimmed by 5 bases and V by 4 bases; bases with no gene match: 12. The CDR3 region is CASSGPGQGSGETQYF. The DNA of the CDR3 is TGTGCCAGCAGTGGACCAGGACAGGGCTCGGGTGAGACCCAGTACTTC.

The chain combines TRBV11-3 with TRBJ2-6; TRBD2 is a possible D gene (6 bases). The germline V gene has CDR1 SGHNT and CDR2 YENEEA. The CDR3 spans 16 residues. Trimming cost V 3 bases and J 3 bases, with 12 bases left between them. CDR3 sequence: CASSFFGGVGANVLTF. CDR3 DNA sequence: TGTGCCAGCAGCTTTTTTGGAGGGGTTGGGGCCAACGTCCTGACTTTC.

This clonotype was counted many times. The chain couples TRBV28 to TRBJ2-7; TRBD2 is a possible D gene (6 bases). Per germline, CDR1 MDHEN and CDR2 SYDVKM. The CDR3 has 13 amino acids. V was pared by 6 bases and J by 2 bases, with 11 bases between. CDR3 loop: CASRPTGAYEQYF. The CDR3 DNA follows: TGTGCCAGCAGGCCTACGGGGGCCTACGAGCAGTACTTC.

This clonotype has at least ten counts. V gene TRBV20-1 combines with J gene TRBJ1-1; D unclear. Germline V gives CDR1 DFQATT, CDR2 SNEGSKA (reference sequence). This CDR3 region has 10 residues. Trimming removed 1 base at V and 10 bases at J, with 7 bases between. CDR3 bases: TGCAGTGCTAGAGGGACGCCAGCTTTCTTT. Its protein product is CSARGTPAFF.

This clonotype was found a few times. This sequence joins TRBV20-1 and TRBJ2-4, with a weak D call TRBD1 (5 bases). With 1 base removed from V and 0 bases from J, the gap between germline ends came to 7 bases. Germline V gene data show CDR1 as DFQATT and CDR2 as SNEGSKA (reference sequence). The CDR3 sequence is 14 residues long. The CDR3 DNA follows: TGCAGTGCTAGAGCTGGACAAGCCAAAAACATTCAGTACTTC. Encoded protein: CSARAGQAKNIQYF.

The table lists this clonotype with many counts. As DNA, the CDR3 is TGTGCCAGCAGTTTACGGGCGCGGCTTTATAGGAGAAATGAGCAGTTCTTC. Translation: CASSLRARLYRRNEQFF. The chain couples TRBV28 to TRBJ2-1; D is ambiguous. This CDR3 contains 17 residues. Trimming cost V 2 bases and J 7 bases, with 21 bases left between them. Germline values: CDR1 MDHEN, CDR2 SYDVKM.

This clonotype was observed a few times. This chain connects TRBV28 to TRBJ2-6, with TRBD1 matching over 12 bases. The germline V gene has CDR1 MDHEN and CDR2 SYDVKM. Germline trimming cut 6 bases from V and 3 bases from J; bases unmatched to any gene: 6. The CDR3 has 17 amino acids. DNA of the CDR3: TGTGCCAGCAGATCCGGGACAGGGGGCCTTGGGGCCAACGTCCTGACTTTC. Translation gives CASRSGTGGLGANVLTF.

There are many counts of this clonotype. The chain carries TRBV5-1 and TRBJ1-1; unclear D gene. V lost 2 bases, J lost 5 bases, and 16 bases lay in between. The V gene's germline CDR1 is SGHRS and CDR2 YFSETQ. The CDR3 contains 15 residues. This chain's CDR3 is CASSFITGVRTEAFF. CDR3 coding DNA: TGCGCCAGCAGCTTCATAACCGGAGTGAGGACTGAAGCTTTCTTT. Looking up the rest from reference TRBV5-1 and TRBJ1-1 gives the full variable domain: KAGVTQTPRYLIKTRGQQVTLSCSPISGHRSVSWYQQTPGQGLQFLFEYFSETQRNKGNFPGRFSGRQFSNSRSEMNVSTLELGDSALYLCASSFITGVRTEAFFGQGTRLTVV.

On this clonotype itself: As the CDR3 is not closed by the conserved phenylalanine or tryptophan, this likely results from a read error. The chain employs TRBV12-3 or TRBV12-4 and TRBJ1-1; D not certain. The CDR3 totals 15 residues. Trimming left V 6 bases short and J 1 base short, with 15 bases between. The CDR3 DNA sequence: TGTGCCAGCAGGGCTCCGTGGCAGCCGAACACTGAAGCTTTCTCT. This sequence encodes CASRAPWQPNTEAFS.

This clonotype showed up many times. The rearrangement links TRBV20-1 to TRBJ1-2; D is unclear. Trimming removed 6 bases at V and 3 bases at J, with 14 bases between. Germline V gene lookup returns CDR1 DFQATT and CDR2 SNEGSKA (reference sequence). The length of the CDR3 is 13 residues. The CDR3 nucleotides read TGCAGTGCCACGGACTTTCTCTACTATGGCTACACCTTC. Translation: CSATDFLYYGYTF.

This clonotype was seen a handful of times. V is TRBV6-2 or TRBV6-3 and J is TRBJ1-2; a possible D gene is TRBD1 (5 bases). In germline, CDR1 is MNHEY, CDR2 SVGEGT. V was clipped by 2 bases and J by 5 bases, with 9 bases between them. CDR3 size: 13 residues. CDR3: CASSYGTTYGYTF. The CDR3 coding sequence is TGTGCCAGCAGTTACGGGACCACTTATGGCTACACCTTC.

This clonotype appeared many times. This chain connects TRBV20-1 to TRBJ2-7; D gene unclear. V gave up 2 bases and J gave up 2 bases, with 13 bases separating them. CDR3 length: 14 residues. Germline loops: CDR1 DFQATT, CDR2 SNEGSKA (reference sequence). The DNA for the CDR3 is TGCAGTGCTAGAAGGCGGCCGTCGACCTACGAGCAGTACTTC. Encoded protein: CSARRRPSTYEQYF.

This clonotype was detected only a few times. The V and J genes are TRBV29-1 and TRBJ2-7; weak D call: TRBD2 (6 bases). CDR3 length: 13 residues. The V and J ends lost 5 bases and 5 bases respectively, with 16 bases between them. From germline, CDR1 is SQVTM and CDR2 ANQGSEA. This CDR3 reads CSVRGTGNHEQYF. The CDR3, as DNA: TGCAGCGTTCGCGGGACGGGTAACCACGAGCAGTACTTC.

Note on this clonotype: A much larger clonotype is one base distant, so this may be a read error. This chain connects TRBV5-5 to TRBJ1-2; the D gene is possibly TRBD1 (5 bases). The CDR3 contains 15 residues. Germline CDR1 is SGHKS and CDR2 is YYEKEE (reference sequence). Trimming removed 2 bases at V and 3 bases at J, with 14 bases between. The CDR3 loop reads CASSFRAAPHYGYTF. In DNA form, the CDR3 reads TGTGCCAGCAGCTTCAGGGCGGCCCCCCACTATGGCTACACCTTC. Full variable domain (missing parts from reference TRBV5-5 and TRBJ1-2): DAGVTQSPTHLIKTRGQQVTLRCSPISGHKSVSWYQQVLGQGPQFIFQYYEKEERGRGNFPDRFSARQFPNYSSELNVNALLLGDSALYLCASSFRAAPHYGYTFGSGTRLTVV.

The chain recombines TRBV10-1 with TRBJ1-1; a possible D gene is TRBD1 (6 bases). From germline, CDR1 is WNHNN and CDR2 SYGVQD (reference sequence). The CDR3 is made up of 13 amino acids. V lost 8 bases, J lost 0 bases, and 10 bases lay in between. The CDR3 DNA sequence: TGCGCCAGCGAGGACAGCTTGAACACTGAAGCTTTCTTT. Translated, it gives CASEDSLNTEAFF.